The 27 T cell receptor beta chains listed next were all sequenced from one sample in a study of T-cell memory formation after mild COVID-19. TCRdb passed the 5' RACE reads through MiXCR, listing each CDR3 protein once. The profile shows some 350,000 distinct CDR3 sequences, around 15% of them singletons. The material sequenced was PBMCs or a T cell subset sorted from them (not recorded which). All receptors derive from a man aged 18 to 29 who had mild COVID-19 (a few samples of this study predate the infection). Cell type and time point are not known.

The chain joins TRBV6-4 to TRBJ2-1; TRBD2 agrees at 8 bases. Germline V gene sequence: CDR1 MRHNA, CDR2 SNTAGT. V lost 6 bases and J lost 5; bases outside the gene matches: 12. This CDR3 spans 16 amino acids. The chain's CDR3 is CASSEIPGTRNNEQFF. The CDR3 nucleotides read TGTGCCAGCAGCGAAATCCCCGGGACTAGGAACAATGAGCAGTTCTTC.

The rearrangement uses TRBV29-1 and TRBJ1-5; D is undetermined. The CDR3 has 13 residues. CDR1 is SQVTM, CDR2 ANQGSEA, per germline. With 4 bases removed from V and 4 bases from J, the gap between germline ends came to 11 bases. The CDR3 region is CSVATAGNQPQHF. DNA of the CDR3: TGCAGCGTTGCGACGGCGGGGAATCAGCCCCAGCATTTT.

The rearrangement joins TRBV12-3 or TRBV12-4 to TRBJ1-1; TRBD1 agrees at 10 bases. This CDR3 spans 15 amino acids. With V trimmed by 6 bases and J by 5 bases, 9 bases remained unmatched. CDR3 coding DNA: TGTGCCAGCAGCCCGGGGACAGGGGCTAAGACTGAAGCTTTCTTT. Translating gives CASSPGTGAKTEAFF.

The chain links TRBV5-1 to TRBJ2-1; D is possibly TRBD1 (5 bases). From germline, CDR1 is SGHRS and CDR2 YFSETQ. Deletions cut 2 bases from V and 8 bases from J, with 5 bases between. The length of the CDR3 is 11 residues. CDR3 nucleotide sequence: TGCGCCAGCAGCTTCAGGGATGAGCAGTTCTTC. Protein sequence: CASSFRDEQFF.

The chain couples TRBV20-1 to TRBJ1-5; the D is unclear. CDR3 length equals 14 residues. Germline CDR1 reads DFQATT; CDR2 reads SNEGSKA (reference sequence). Trimming left V 3 bases short and J 0 bases short, with 9 bases between. The CDR3 protein is CSASRTDSNQPQHF. The DNA for the CDR3 is TGCAGTGCTAGCAGGACTGATAGCAATCAGCCCCAGCATTTT.

There are a few counts of this clonotype. The chain is built from TRBV7-3 and TRBJ2-1; no clear D. Germline lookup yields CDR1 SGHTA and CDR2 FQGTGA. The CDR3 is 16 residues long. V dropped 5 bases and J dropped 7 bases, with 21 bases sitting between them. The CDR3 DNA sequence: TGTGCCAGCAGCGTAAAGTACAGTCGTGGTGGGAATGAGCAGTTCTTC. As protein: CASSVKYSRGGNEQFF.

This clonotype was picked up one time. The rearrangement links TRBV2 to TRBJ2-5, with unresolved D. Looked up from germline, CDR1 is SNHLY and CDR2 is FYNNEI. The CDR3 is 14 amino acids. Trimming stripped 4 bases from V and 2 bases from J, with 11 bases between. The CDR3, as DNA: TGTGCCAGCAGTGGAGGACGGACGCAAGAGACCCAGTACTTC. Translating it yields CASSGGRTQETQYF.

This clonotype appeared a few times. The V call is TRBV7-9, the J call TRBJ1-2; D is perhaps TRBD1 (5 bases). With 5 bases removed from V and 7 bases from J, the gap between germline ends came to 11 bases. The CDR3 sequence is 12 residues long. Germline V gives CDR1 SEHNR, CDR2 FQNEAQ (reference sequence). The chain's CDR3 is CASSRGAVGYTF. As DNA, the CDR3 is TGTGCCAGCAGCCGAGGGGCGGTTGGCTACACCTTC.

This clonotype was seen a handful of times. V and J are TRBV15 and TRBJ2-3, with D possibly matching TRBD1 (7 bases). The CDR3 covers 16 residues. V lost 5 bases, J lost 4 bases, and 19 bases lay in between. The germline gives CDR1 LNHNV, CDR2 YYDKDF (reference sequence). CDR3 residues: CATSVRGTAIADTQYF. CDR3 nucleotide sequence: TGTGCCACCAGCGTGCGCGGGACAGCTATCGCAGATACGCAGTATTTT.

The gene calls are TRBV12-3 or TRBV12-4 and TRBJ2-7; maybe TRBD2 (6 bases). Trimming shortened V by 6 bases and J by 4 bases, and 19 bases separated the two germline ends. The CDR3 is made up of 15 amino acids. CDR3 protein: CASRLSGTSGYEQYF. As DNA, the CDR3 is TGTGCCAGCAGATTATCCGGGACTTCGGGGTACGAGCAGTACTTC.

In its sample, this clonotype was seen a few times. This sequence joins TRBV28 and TRBJ1-5; weak D call: TRBD1 (6 bases). This CDR3 comprises 14 residues. Germline values: CDR1 MDHEN, CDR2 SYDVKM. V dropped 5 bases and J dropped 7 bases, with 15 bases sitting between them. CDR3 residues: CASSPGQRDQPQHF. The CDR3, as DNA: TGTGCCAGCAGTCCAGGACAGCGGGACCAGCCCCAGCATTTT.

The J gene is TRBJ1-4, the V gene TRBV5-1, with TRBD1 matching 8 bases. V lost 4 bases to trimming and J lost 8 bases; unmatched junction nucleotides: 7. The CDR3 is 14 residues long. Germline V gene lookup returns CDR1 SGHRS and CDR2 YFSETQ. The CDR3 spells CASSATGVQEKLFF. The CDR3 DNA reads as TGCGCCAGCAGCGCGACAGGGGTTCAAGAAAAACTGTTTTTT.

This clonotype was seen a few times. The V call is TRBV5-1, the J call TRBJ1-1; the match to TRBD1 covers 8 bases. This CDR3 comprises 16 residues. Unmatched junction bases numbered 12, after V lost 4 bases and J lost 4 bases. The germline V gene has CDR1 SGHRS and CDR2 YFSETQ. DNA for the CDR3: TGCGCCAGCAGCCTTGGACAGGGCGGTATGGGCACTGAAGCTTTCTTT. Translation gives CASSLGQGGMGTEAFF.

This clonotype turned up a few times. The chain carries TRBV7-9 and TRBJ2-7; D is undetermined. CDR3 size: 12 residues. Germline V gives CDR1 SEHNR, CDR2 FQNEAQ (reference sequence). Trimming shortened V by 1 base and J by 12 bases, and 13 bases separated the two germline ends. The CDR3: CASSLEWTAWYV. CDR3 sequence (DNA): TGTGCCAGCAGCTTAGAATGGACGGCCTGGTACGTC.

This clonotype was seen at least ten times. The chain uses TRBV4-2 and TRBJ2-2; no reliable D call. The germline CDR1 and CDR2 sequences are LGHNA and YNFKEQ. The V and J ends lost 1 base and 6 bases respectively, with 15 bases between them. This CDR3 is built from 16 residues. CDR3 residues: CASSQVPSRFAGELFF. The CDR3 DNA follows: TGTGCCAGCAGCCAAGTTCCTAGTAGATTCGCCGGGGAGCTGTTTTTT.

The V call is TRBV6-1, the J call TRBJ2-2; TRBD2 aligns across 9 bases. The CDR3 is 15 residues long. The germline V gene encodes CDR1 MNHNS and CDR2 SASEGT. V was clipped by 3 bases and J by 6 bases; unmatched bases: 5. CDR3 residues: CASSESGRRAGELFF. The CDR3 region has the DNA TGTGCCAGCAGTGAGAGCGGGAGGCGAGCCGGGGAGCTGTTTTTT.

The rearrangement joins TRBV7-2 to TRBJ2-2; 7 positions match TRBD1. The CDR3 is made up of 14 amino acids. Germline values: CDR1 SGHTA, CDR2 FQGNSA. V lost 5 bases, J lost 5 bases, and 5 bases stayed unmatched. This CDR3 reads CASSRQGATGELFF. Here the CDR3 DNA reads TGTGCCAGCAGCCGACAGGGTGCGACCGGGGAGCTGTTTTTT.

This clonotype was seen more than once but under ten times. The chain employs TRBV5-4 and TRBJ2-1; D gene uncertain. The CDR3 covers 12 residues. V shed 9 bases and J shed 4 bases, with 11 bases lying between them. Germline V lookup: CDR1 SGHNT, CDR2 YYREEE (reference sequence). CDR3 in amino acids: CATTDRYNEQFF. Written as DNA, the CDR3 is TGTGCCACCACGGACCGGTACAATGAGCAGTTCTTC.

The chain has TRBV20-1 and TRBJ2-5; the D gene is possibly TRBD2 (5 bases). This CDR3 spans 13 amino acids. CDR1 DFQATT and CDR2 SNEGSKA come from the germline V gene (reference sequence). CDR3 protein: CRVASFQEETQYF. CDR3 DNA: TGCAGGGTGGCTAGCTTTCAGGAAGAGACCCAGTACTTC.

The sample holds a few counts of this clonotype. The chain combines TRBV7-2 with TRBJ1-2; 7 nucleotides match TRBD1. The V segment lost 1 base and the J segment 1 base; nucleotides outside the gene matches: 3. Germline CDR1 and CDR2: SGHTA and FQGNSA. The CDR3 is 15 amino acids. This CDR3 reads CASSLGQGGNYGYTF. As DNA, the CDR3 is TGTGCCAGCAGCTTAGGGCAGGGGGGTAACTATGGCTACACCTTC.

This clonotype was seen only a few times. The chain carries TRBV20-1 and TRBJ2-3, with 9 positions matching TRBD2. Germline V CDR1 and CDR2: DFQATT, SNEGSKA (reference sequence). The CDR3 runs to 16 residues. The trim removed 6 bases at V and 0 bases at J, leaving 10 bases unmatched. In DNA form, the CDR3 reads TGCAGTGCACTCGCGACTAGCGGAACAAGCACAGATACGCAGTATTTT. Amino acids: CSALATSGTSTDTQYF.

This clonotype was seen a handful of times. The chain joins TRBV4-2 to TRBJ1-3, with D hard to call. Germline V gene sequence: CDR1 LGHNA, CDR2 YNFKEQ. The V end was cut by 1 base, the J end by 0 bases, with 10 bases between. The CDR3 covers 16 residues. CDR3 region: CASSQVEADSGNTIYF. In DNA form, the CDR3 reads TGTGCCAGCAGCCAAGTGGAGGCCGACTCTGGAAACACCATATATTTT.

This clonotype showed up just a few times. The V call is TRBV3-1, the J call TRBJ1-1; D gene uncertain. Trimming removed 2 bases from V and 1 base from J, with 8 bases in between. Germline CDR1 LGHDT, CDR2 YNNKEL (reference sequence). This CDR3 has 14 amino acids. CDR3 protein: CASSQNGRNTEAFF. The CDR3, as DNA: TGTGCCAGCAGCCAAAACGGGAGGAACACTGAAGCTTTCTTT.

This clonotype was detected only a few times. The gene calls are TRBV9 and TRBJ2-5, with D perhaps TRBD2 (5 bases). V lost 0 bases and J lost 1, with 7 bases in between. The CDR3 is 14 residues long. Germline V CDR1 and CDR2: SGDLS, YYNGEE. The CDR3 DNA follows: TGTGCCAGCAGCGTAGACGGGGTCCAAGAGACCCAGTACTTC. As protein: CASSVDGVQETQYF.

The chain is built from TRBV27 and TRBJ2-3; D may correspond to TRBD1 or TRBD2 (5 bases each). The germline V and J ends were trimmed by 2 bases and 1 base, with 10 bases remaining between them. Germline V gene sequence: CDR1 MNHEY, CDR2 SMNVEV (reference sequence). This CDR3 has 15 amino acids. DNA for the CDR3: TGTGCCAGCAGTTTAAATGGGGGTCGCACAGATACGCAGTATTTT. Its translation is CASSLNGGRTDTQYF.

The chain links TRBV12-3 or TRBV12-4 to TRBJ2-4; D uncertain. The length of the CDR3 is 16 residues. V shed 5 bases and J shed 0 bases, with 14 bases lying between them. The CDR3 region has the DNA TGTGCCAGCAGTCCAGGCCTCCTAACAGCCAAAAACATTCAGTACTTC. This encodes CASSPGLLTAKNIQYF.

The genes are TRBV28 and TRBJ1-2, with no clear D. This CDR3 contains 12 residues. Germline V CDR1 and CDR2: MDHEN, SYDVKM. Trimming took 6 bases from V and 3 from J, leaving 8 bases between them. The CDR3 region has the DNA TGTGCCAGCAGGTTAGGAGACTATGGCTACACCTTC. It encodes CASRLGDYGYTF.